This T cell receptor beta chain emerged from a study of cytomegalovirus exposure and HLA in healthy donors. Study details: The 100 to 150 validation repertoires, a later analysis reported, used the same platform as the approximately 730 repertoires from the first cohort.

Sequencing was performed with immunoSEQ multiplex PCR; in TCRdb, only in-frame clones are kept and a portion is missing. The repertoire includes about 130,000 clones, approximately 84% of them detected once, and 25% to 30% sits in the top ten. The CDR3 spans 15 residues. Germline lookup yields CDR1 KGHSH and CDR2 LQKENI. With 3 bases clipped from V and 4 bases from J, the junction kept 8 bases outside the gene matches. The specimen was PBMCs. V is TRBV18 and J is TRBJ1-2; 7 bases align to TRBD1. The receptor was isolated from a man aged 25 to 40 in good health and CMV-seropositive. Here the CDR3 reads CASSPPGQMIYGYTF. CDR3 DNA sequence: TGTGCCAGCTCACCCCCGGGACAGATGATCTATGGCTACACCTTC.